The 29 T cell receptor beta chains below come from one sample, sequenced in a study of blood T cells in healthy people across ages. A second about 6 to 12 cycle PCR used barcoded and J-beta primers. TCRdb fed the 5' RACE reads into MiXCR, producing one record per CDR3 protein. The sample lists about 1 million distinct CDR3 sequences; around 43% were seen once. Sequencing used blood. All receptors come from an older woman in good health.

This clonotype was picked up one time. The chain links TRBV11-2 to TRBJ1-1, with 9 positions matching TRBD1. J gave up 1 base and V 3 bases, and 6 bases lay outside the gene matches. CDR1 SGHAT and CDR2 FQNNGV come from the germline V gene. This CDR3 is built from 16 residues. CDR3 sequence (DNA): TGTGCCAGCAGCTTCGGACAGGGGATGACGAACACTGAAGCTTTCTTT. Protein product: CASSFGQGMTNTEAFF.

The count of this clonotype is one. The chain is built from TRBV9 and TRBJ2-3; 11 bases line up with TRBD2. Germline CDR1 SGDLS, CDR2 YYNGEE. This CDR3 comprises 14 residues. J was trimmed by 2 bases and V by 7 bases; bases with no gene match: 3. The CDR3 loop reads CASGTSGLTDTQYF. The CDR3 DNA follows: TGTGCCAGCGGGACTAGCGGCCTCACAGATACGCAGTATTTT.

This chain links TRBV15 with TRBJ2-2; 7 bases map to TRBD2. The CDR3 loop spans 15 amino acids. V trimming: 6 bases; J trimming: 6 bases; junction bases outside the gene matches: 10. Germline V gene lookup returns CDR1 LNHNV and CDR2 YYDKDF (reference sequence). The CDR3 DNA is TGTGCCACCAGAATATTCGGACTAGGGGCCGGGGAGCTGTTTTTT. It translates to CATRIFGLGAGELFF.

The sample holds a few counts of this clonotype. The J gene is TRBJ2-1, the V gene TRBV5-1; 10 bases map to TRBD2. V shed 0 bases, J shed 6 bases, and the junction held 9 bases outside the gene matches. Germline CDR1 reads SGHRS; CDR2 reads YFSETQ. The CDR3 has 17 residues. The CDR3 loop reads CASSLARTSGKTNEQFF. The CDR3 nucleotides are TGCGCCAGCAGCTTGGCCCGAACTAGCGGGAAGACCAATGAGCAGTTCTTC.

This clonotype has a handful of counts. The rearrangement joins TRBV28 to TRBJ2-7; D perhaps matches TRBD1 (6 bases). The CDR3 spans 15 residues. The V gene lost 2 bases and the J gene lost 2 bases, with 13 bases spanning the gap. Per germline, CDR1 MDHEN and CDR2 SYDVKM. In nucleotides, the CDR3 is TGTGCCAGCAGTTTAGGGGCAGGGGCGGCCTACGAGCAGTACTTC. Amino acid sequence: CASSLGAGAAYEQYF.

In its sample, this clonotype was seen a few times. The chain joins TRBV27 to TRBJ2-5; 11 bases match TRBD2. V lost 5 bases and J lost 11; bases outside the gene matches: 16. The CDR3 is made up of 16 amino acids. Germline V gene lookup returns CDR1 MNHEY and CDR2 SMNVEV (reference sequence). The CDR3 DNA sequence: TGTGCCAGCAGTATCATTTTAGCGGGAGGGCCGGGAGAGCAGTACTTC. Its protein product is CASSIILAGGPGEQYF.

This clonotype came up many times. The chain carries TRBV20-1 and TRBJ2-5, with D perhaps matching TRBD2 (6 bases). CDR1 and CDR2 from the germline V gene are DFQATT and SNEGSKA (reference sequence). CDR3 length equals 14 residues. Deletions cut 6 bases from V and 0 bases from J, with 14 bases between. CDR3 residues: CSAQPRTNQETQYF. In DNA, the CDR3 is TGCAGTGCCCAACCCAGGACTAACCAAGAGACCCAGTACTTC.

CDR3 sequence reads: CASRPSTGDGETQYF. CDR3 in DNA: TGCGCCAGCAGACCTAGTACAGGGGACGGAGAGACCCAGTACTTC. The chain has TRBV5-1 and TRBJ2-5, with 7 bases identical to TRBD1. Germline V CDR1 and CDR2: SGHRS, YFSETQ. The CDR3 covers 15 residues. The V gene end was trimmed by 5 bases and the J gene end by 4 bases; junction bases not matched to a gene: 11.

This sequence joins TRBV12-3 or TRBV12-4 and TRBJ1-5; perhaps TRBD1 as D (5 bases). This CDR3 contains 14 residues. Trimming removed 1 base at V and 5 bases at J, with 9 bases between. The CDR3 sequence is CASSLVQGHQPQHF. CDR3 bases: TGTGCCAGCAGTTTAGTGCAGGGCCATCAGCCCCAGCATTTT.

This clonotype was observed a few times. The chain joins TRBV10-3 to TRBJ2-3; D remains ambiguous. Per the germline V gene, CDR1 is ENHRY and CDR2 is SYGVKD. The germline V and J ends were trimmed by 3 bases and 5 bases, with 9 bases remaining between them. The CDR3 spans 13 residues. DNA for the CDR3: TGTGCCATCAGTGACGACCTTGGAGATACGCAGTATTTT. Protein product: CAISDDLGDTQYF.

This chain uses TRBV20-1 with TRBJ2-7; a possible D gene is TRBD2 (6 bases). The CDR3 has 13 residues. Germline CDR1 is DFQATT and CDR2 is SNEGSKA (reference sequence). V was pared by 3 bases and J by 3 bases, with 12 bases between. This chain's CDR3 is CSASGSLFYEQYF. The CDR3 DNA is TGCAGTGCTAGCGGGAGCCTCTTCTACGAGCAGTACTTC.

V and J are TRBV28 and TRBJ2-5; weak D call: TRBD1 (5 bases). The V and J ends lost 10 bases and 11 bases respectively, with 26 bases between them. Per the germline V gene, CDR1 is MDHEN and CDR2 is SYDVKM. The CDR3 spans 14 residues. CDR3 protein: CAIPKGQGRNEQYF. As DNA, the CDR3 is TGTGCCATTCCAAAGGGGCAGGGTCGGAATGAGCAGTACTTC.

This chain links TRBV3-1 with TRBJ2-3; D unclear. Per germline, CDR1 LGHDT and CDR2 YNNKEL (reference sequence). V was cut by 0 bases and J by 12 bases, with 13 bases left in between. The CDR3 runs 13 residues. CDR3 region: CASSQDVAKGQYF. Written as DNA, the CDR3 is TGTGCCAGCAGCCAAGATGTGGCCAAGGGACAGTATTTT.

In its sample, this clonotype was seen a few times. The V call is TRBV6-2 or TRBV6-3, the J call TRBJ2-1; 8 bases line up with TRBD2. The CDR3 spans 15 residues. With 2 bases clipped from V and 4 bases from J, the junction kept 4 bases outside the gene matches. Germline V gene lookup returns CDR1 MNHEY and CDR2 SVGEGT. The CDR3 DNA reads TGTGCCAGCAGTTACGTAGCGGGGACGTACAATGAGCAGTTCTTC. Translating it yields CASSYVAGTYNEQFF.

This clonotype was observed a handful of times. The chain couples TRBV12-3 or TRBV12-4 to TRBJ2-7, with 12 bases fitting TRBD1. V was clipped by 5 bases and J by 4 bases; unmatched bases: 15. The CDR3 runs 18 residues. For the CDR3, the DNA is TGTGCCAGCAGTCGCGGGCTGGGACAGGGGGCGTCGTTATACGAGCAGTACTTC. Its translation: CASSRGLGQGASLYEQYF.

This chain uses TRBV6-6 with TRBJ1-2, with 8 bases matching TRBD1. From germline, CDR1 is MNHNY and CDR2 SVGAGI (reference sequence). V dropped 6 bases and J dropped 4; count of bases not matched to a gene: 16. The CDR3 consists of 17 residues. The CDR3 protein is CASSLDRVDGSLYGYTF. The CDR3 bases are TGTGCCAGCAGCCTGGACAGGGTGGATGGTTCCCTCTATGGCTACACCTTC.

The J gene is TRBJ2-3, the V gene TRBV9; either TRBD1 or TRBD2 may fit D (5 bases each). V shed 4 bases and J shed 6 bases, with 18 bases lying between them. Germline V CDR1 and CDR2: SGDLS, YYNGEE. The CDR3 contains 15 residues. CDR3 loop: CASSLGDQPLDTQYF. The CDR3 DNA reads as TGTGCCAGCAGCCTCGGGGACCAACCTCTTGATACGCAGTATTTT.

This clonotype came up a few times. The V call is TRBV3-1, the J call TRBJ1-2; 7 bases map to TRBD1. J was trimmed by 2 bases and V by 2 bases; bases with no gene match: 11. There are 17 residues in the CDR3. The germline V gene has CDR1 LGHDT and CDR2 YNNKEL (reference sequence). DNA of the CDR3: TGTGCCAGCAGCCAATCCGGGGGGACAGAGATAAACTATGGCTACACCTTC. It is translated as CASSQSGGTEINYGYTF.

This chain joins TRBV27 and TRBJ2-4; D is unresolved. The germline CDR1 and CDR2 sequences are MNHEY and SMNVEV (reference sequence). The CDR3 contains 14 residues. Trimming stripped 5 bases from V and 4 bases from J, with 12 bases between. In DNA, the CDR3 is TGTGCCAGCAGTCTCAGGACGAAAAAAAACATTCAGTACTTC. Translation gives CASSLRTKKNIQYF.

The rearrangement links TRBV15 to TRBJ1-2, with 8 bases fitting TRBD1. The CDR3 sequence is 16 residues long. Germline V gene lookup returns CDR1 LNHNV and CDR2 YYDKDF (reference sequence). J gave up 7 bases and V 3 bases, and 13 bases lay outside the gene matches. The CDR3 nucleotides read TGTGCCACCAGCAGGCCCGGACAGGGAGCTATCTTTGGCTACACCTTC. Its translation: CATSRPGQGAIFGYTF.

This clonotype was detected once. The chain combines TRBV7-2 with TRBJ2-6, with TRBD2 matching 7 bases. This CDR3 contains 15 residues. The germline V gene has CDR1 SGHTA and CDR2 FQGNSA. After removal of 5 bases from V and 5 bases from J, the junction contained 6 bases not matched to a gene. This CDR3 is CASSVGRVRANVLTF. Here the CDR3 DNA reads TGTGCCAGCAGCGTTGGGAGGGTTAGGGCCAACGTCCTGACTTTC.

Concerning this clonotype itself: This is likely a read error, given that the CDR3 carries no conserved phenylalanine or tryptophan at its end. The rearrangement joins TRBV7-3 to TRBJ2-1, with D maybe TRBD1 (5 bases). Germline assignment: CDR1 SGHTA and CDR2 FQGTGA. Trimming took off 0 bases at V and 10 bases at J, with 10 bases between the two ends. The CDR3 has 13 residues. The CDR3 loop reads CASSLTRQGEQFC. The CDR3 nucleotides read TGTGCCAGCAGCTTAACGAGGCAGGGCGAGCAGTTCTGC.

The V call is TRBV10-2, the J call TRBJ2-7; 7 positions agree with TRBD1. CDR3 length: 16 amino acids. V was clipped by 6 bases and J by 6 bases; unmatched bases: 17. Germline CDR1 and CDR2: WSHSY and SAAADI. As DNA, the CDR3 is TGCGCCAGCAGCGACGCTCTGACAGGGACCTCTGGCGAGCAGTACTTC. It specifies CASSDALTGTSGEQYF.

The J gene is TRBJ2-4, the V gene TRBV11-2, with 9 bases fitting TRBD2. The CDR3 is 14 amino acids. Trimming at V came to 3 bases and at J to 8 bases, leaving 5 bases not matched to a gene. Germline V gives CDR1 SGHAT, CDR2 FQNNGV. CDR3 in DNA: TGTGCCAGCAGCTTTAGCGGGAGAGGAGACATTCAGTACTTC. Translation: CASSFSGRGDIQYF.

The CDR3 DNA is TGTGCCAGCAGTTCCGGGACAGGGCGCACTCAAGAGACCCAGTACTTC. This translates into CASSSGTGRTQETQYF. The chain is built from TRBV5-5 and TRBJ2-5; 9 positions agree with TRBD1. Trimming at V came to 5 bases and at J to 2 bases, leaving 10 bases not matched to a gene. The CDR3 extends over 16 amino acids. Germline V gives CDR1 SGHKS, CDR2 YYEKEE (reference sequence).

The chain has TRBV6-6 and TRBJ2-1, with D perhaps given as TRBD1 or TRBD2 (5 bases each). V lost 5 bases, J lost 2 bases, and 19 bases lay in between. The CDR3 has 17 amino acids. The germline gives CDR1 MNHNY, CDR2 SVGAGI (reference sequence). The CDR3 is CASSSNPRGNPYNEQFF. CDR3 in DNA: TGTGCCAGCAGTAGCAACCCCCGGGGCAACCCCTACAATGAGCAGTTCTTC.

The V and J genes are TRBV27 and TRBJ2-7; 10 bases are shared with TRBD2. The CDR3 totals 15 residues. Trimming took 5 bases from V and 2 from J; bases not matched to a gene: 6. Germline CDR1 is MNHEY and CDR2 is SMNVEV (reference sequence). Here the CDR3 DNA reads TGTGCCAGCAGTCCGACCCTAGCGGGAGCCTACGAGCAGTACTTC. It yields the protein CASSPTLAGAYEQYF.

This chain links TRBV27 with TRBJ2-7; D remains ambiguous. The CDR3 has 16 residues. The germline gives CDR1 MNHEY, CDR2 SMNVEV (reference sequence). V lost 6 bases and J 3 bases, leaving 21 bases between the germline ends. CDR3 region: CASSPTRGGSIYEQYF. The DNA of the CDR3 is TGTGCCAGCAGCCCAACCAGAGGTGGATCTATCTACGAGCAGTACTTC.

This clonotype appeared a few times. This chain connects TRBV29-1 to TRBJ1-2, with unresolved D. Deletions cut 0 bases from V and 5 bases from J, with 7 bases between. The germline V gene encodes CDR1 SQVTM and CDR2 ANQGSEA. The CDR3 loop spans 12 amino acids. CDR3 in amino acids: CSVEDTTYGYTF. In DNA, the CDR3 is TGCAGCGTTGAAGACACAACTTATGGCTACACCTTC.